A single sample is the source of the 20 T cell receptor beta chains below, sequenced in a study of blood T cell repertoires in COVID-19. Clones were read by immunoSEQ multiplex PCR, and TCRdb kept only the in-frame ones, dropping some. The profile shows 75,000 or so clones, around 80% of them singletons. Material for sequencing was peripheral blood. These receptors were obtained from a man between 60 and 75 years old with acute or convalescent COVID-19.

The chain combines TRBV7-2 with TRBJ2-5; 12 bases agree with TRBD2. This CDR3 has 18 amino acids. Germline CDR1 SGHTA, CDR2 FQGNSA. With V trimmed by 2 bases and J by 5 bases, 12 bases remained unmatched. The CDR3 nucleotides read TGTGCCAGCAGCTTACCTCTAGGGCTAGCGGGGGGGCAGGAGACCCAGTACTTC. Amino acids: CASSLPLGLAGGQETQYF.

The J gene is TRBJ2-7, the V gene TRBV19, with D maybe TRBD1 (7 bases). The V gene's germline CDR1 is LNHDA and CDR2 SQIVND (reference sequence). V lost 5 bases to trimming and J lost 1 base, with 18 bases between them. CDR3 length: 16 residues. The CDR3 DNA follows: TGTGCCAGTAGTCGCGCCTCTCAGGGGGGATCCTACGAGCAGTACTTC. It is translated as CASSRASQGGSYEQYF.

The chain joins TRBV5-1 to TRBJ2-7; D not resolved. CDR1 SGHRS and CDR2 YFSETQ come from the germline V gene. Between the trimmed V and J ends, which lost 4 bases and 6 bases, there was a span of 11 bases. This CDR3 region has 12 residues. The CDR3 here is CASSPPGGEQYF. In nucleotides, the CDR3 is TGCGCCAGCAGCCCCCCAGGTGGCGAGCAGTACTTC.

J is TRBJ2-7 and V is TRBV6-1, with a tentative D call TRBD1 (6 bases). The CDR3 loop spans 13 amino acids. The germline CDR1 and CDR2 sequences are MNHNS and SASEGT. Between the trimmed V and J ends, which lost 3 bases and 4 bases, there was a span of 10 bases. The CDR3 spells CASSDNRAYEQYF. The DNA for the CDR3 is TGTGCCAGCAGTGATAACAGGGCGTACGAGCAGTACTTC.

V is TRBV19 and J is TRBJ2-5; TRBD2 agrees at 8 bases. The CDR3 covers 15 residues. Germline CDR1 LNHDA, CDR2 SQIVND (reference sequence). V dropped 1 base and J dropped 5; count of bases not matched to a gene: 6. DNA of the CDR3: TGTGCCAGTAGTATAGTTGAAGCGGGAGAGGAGACCCAGTACTTC. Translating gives CASSIVEAGEETQYF.

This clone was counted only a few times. The CDR3 sequence: CASSPTNMNTEAFF. CDR3 bases: TGTGCCAGCTCACCTACCAACATGAACACTGAAGCTTTCTTT. The genes are TRBV18 and TRBJ1-1, with no clear D. The CDR3 extends over 14 amino acids. Germline lookup yields CDR1 KGHSH and CDR2 LQKENI. Trimming took 3 bases from V and 0 from J, leaving 8 bases between them. The full variable domain, its missing parts supplied by reference TRBV18 and TRBJ1-1, is NAGVMQNPRHLVRRRGQEARLRCSPMKGHSHVYWYRQLPEEGLKFMVYLQKENIIDESGMPKERFSAEFPKEGPSILRIQQVVRGDSAAYFCASSPTNMNTEAFFGQGTRLTVV.

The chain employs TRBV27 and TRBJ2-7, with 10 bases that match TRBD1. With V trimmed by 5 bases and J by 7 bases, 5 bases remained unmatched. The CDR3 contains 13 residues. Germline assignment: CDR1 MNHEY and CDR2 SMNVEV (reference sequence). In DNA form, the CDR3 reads TGTGCCAGCAGTGGGACAGGGGCTCGGGAGCAGTACTTC. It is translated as CASSGTGAREQYF.

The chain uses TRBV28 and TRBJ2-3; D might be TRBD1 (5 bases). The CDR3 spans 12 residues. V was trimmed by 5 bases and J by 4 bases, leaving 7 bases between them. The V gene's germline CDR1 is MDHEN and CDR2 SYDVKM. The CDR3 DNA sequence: TGTGCCAGCAGTACAGGCCCAGATACGCAGTATTTT. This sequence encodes CASSTGPDTQYF.

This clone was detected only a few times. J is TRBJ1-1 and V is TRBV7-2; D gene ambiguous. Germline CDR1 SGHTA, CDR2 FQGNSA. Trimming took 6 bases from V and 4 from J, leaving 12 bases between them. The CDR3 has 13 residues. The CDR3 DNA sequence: TGTGCCAGCAGGGCAACGGGTGGCACTGAAGCTTTCTTT. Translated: CASRATGGTEAFF.

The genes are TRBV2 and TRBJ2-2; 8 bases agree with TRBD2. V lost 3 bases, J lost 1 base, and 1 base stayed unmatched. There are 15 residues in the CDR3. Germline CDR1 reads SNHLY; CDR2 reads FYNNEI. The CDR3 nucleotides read TGTGCCAGCAGTGATCTAGCGGGGAACACCGGGGAGCTGTTTTTT. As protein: CASSDLAGNTGELFF.

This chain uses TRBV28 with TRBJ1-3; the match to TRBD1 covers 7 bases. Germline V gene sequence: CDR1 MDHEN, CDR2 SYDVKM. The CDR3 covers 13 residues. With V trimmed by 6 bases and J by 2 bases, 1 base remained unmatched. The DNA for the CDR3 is TGTGCCAGCAGAGGACAGGCTGGAAACACCATATATTTT. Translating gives CASRGQAGNTIYF.

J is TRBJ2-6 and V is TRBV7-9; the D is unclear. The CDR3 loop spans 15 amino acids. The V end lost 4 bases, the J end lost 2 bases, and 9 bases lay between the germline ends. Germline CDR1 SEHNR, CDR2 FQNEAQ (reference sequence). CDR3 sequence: CASSSEAPGANVLTF. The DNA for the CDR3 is TGTGCCAGCAGCTCAGAGGCACCTGGGGCCAACGTCCTGACTTTC.

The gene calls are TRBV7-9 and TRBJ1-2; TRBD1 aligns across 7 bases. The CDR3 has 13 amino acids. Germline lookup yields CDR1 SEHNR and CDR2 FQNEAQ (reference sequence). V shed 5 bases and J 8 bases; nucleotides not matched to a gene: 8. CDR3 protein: CASSTRQGSGYTF. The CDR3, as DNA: TGTGCCAGCAGCACACGACAGGGATCAGGCTACACCTTC.

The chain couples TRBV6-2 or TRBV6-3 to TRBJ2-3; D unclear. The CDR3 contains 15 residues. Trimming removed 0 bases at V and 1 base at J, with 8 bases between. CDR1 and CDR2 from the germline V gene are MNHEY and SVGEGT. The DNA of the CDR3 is TGTGCCAGCAGTTACTCGAGGTCGGGCACAGATACGCAGTATTTT. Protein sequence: CASSYSRSGTDTQYF.

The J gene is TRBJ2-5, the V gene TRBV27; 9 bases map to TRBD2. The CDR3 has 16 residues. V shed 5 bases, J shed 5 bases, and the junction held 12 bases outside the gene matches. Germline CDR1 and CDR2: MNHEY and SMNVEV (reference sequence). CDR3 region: CASSVRGLAGRETQYF. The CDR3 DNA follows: TGTGCCAGCAGTGTACGGGGACTAGCTGGACGGGAGACCCAGTACTTC.

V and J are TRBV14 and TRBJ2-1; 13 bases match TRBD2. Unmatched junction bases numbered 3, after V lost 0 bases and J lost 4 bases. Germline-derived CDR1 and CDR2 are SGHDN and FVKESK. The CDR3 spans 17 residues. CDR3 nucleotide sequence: TGTGCCAGCAGCCAAGAAACTAGCGGGAGGGCTTACAATGAGCAGTTCTTC. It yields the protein CASSQETSGRAYNEQFF.

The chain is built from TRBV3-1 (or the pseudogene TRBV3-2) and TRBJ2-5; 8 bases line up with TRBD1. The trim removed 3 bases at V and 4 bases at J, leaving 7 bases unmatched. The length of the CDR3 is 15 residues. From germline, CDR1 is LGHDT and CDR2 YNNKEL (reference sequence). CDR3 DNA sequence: TGTGCCAGCAGCCACGGACAGGGAAGATCAGAGACCCAGTACTTC. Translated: CASSHGQGRSETQYF.

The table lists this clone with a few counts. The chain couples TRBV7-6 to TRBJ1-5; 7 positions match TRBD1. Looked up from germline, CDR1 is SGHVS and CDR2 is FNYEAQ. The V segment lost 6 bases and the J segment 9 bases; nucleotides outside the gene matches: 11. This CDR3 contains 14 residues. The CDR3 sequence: CASSPRGGQGPQHF. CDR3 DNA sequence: TGTGCCAGCAGTCCCCGAGGGGGCCAGGGGCCCCAGCATTTT.

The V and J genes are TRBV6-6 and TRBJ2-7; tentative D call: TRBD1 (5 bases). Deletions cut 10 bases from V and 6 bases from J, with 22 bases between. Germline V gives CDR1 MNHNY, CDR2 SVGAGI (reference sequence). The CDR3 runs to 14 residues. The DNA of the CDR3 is TGTGCCACCAGAGCCATGTTGGGGCTCCCCGAGCAGTACTTC. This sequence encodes CATRAMLGLPEQYF.

CDR3 protein: CASSPLGGGGTDTQYF. CDR3 nucleotide sequence: TGTGCCAGCAGCCCTTTGGGGGGTGGGGGCACAGATACGCAGTATTTT. The V and J genes are TRBV4-2 and TRBJ2-3, with D possibly TRBD2 on 6 matching bases. Trimming took off 4 bases at V and 1 base at J, with 15 bases between the two ends. The CDR3 has 16 residues. Germline CDR1 LGHNA, CDR2 YNFKEQ.